This T cell receptor (beta chain) derives from a study of T cells after yellow fever vaccination. Overall study findings and caveats: Reappearance after the booster was seen for most primary-vaccination clones, at 95% to 97% CD4 and less than 90% CD8.

V was clipped by 2 bases and J by 9 bases, with 17 bases between them. Germline V gene data show CDR1 as GTSNPN and CDR2 as SVGIG (reference sequence). CDR3 length: 13 amino acids. The TCR cDNA carried a universal primer site and UMIs from 5'RACE template switching. Via MiXCR, TCRdb re-called the 5' RACE reads, giving one row per CDR3 protein. Here the sample spans some 600,000 distinct CDR3 sequences, approximately 16% being singletons. Notes on this clonotype: Its specificity is not known.

This sequence joins TRBV30 and TRBJ2-7, with D unclear. The sequence was collected from a young man who received the YFV17D yellow fever vaccine. Sequences were derived from PBMCs, sampled less than 6 days after the first yellow fever vaccination. The CDR3, as DNA: TGTGCCTGGAGTTCCCCGGAAAGGTCCGGGCAGTACTTC. It encodes CAWSSPERSGQYF.